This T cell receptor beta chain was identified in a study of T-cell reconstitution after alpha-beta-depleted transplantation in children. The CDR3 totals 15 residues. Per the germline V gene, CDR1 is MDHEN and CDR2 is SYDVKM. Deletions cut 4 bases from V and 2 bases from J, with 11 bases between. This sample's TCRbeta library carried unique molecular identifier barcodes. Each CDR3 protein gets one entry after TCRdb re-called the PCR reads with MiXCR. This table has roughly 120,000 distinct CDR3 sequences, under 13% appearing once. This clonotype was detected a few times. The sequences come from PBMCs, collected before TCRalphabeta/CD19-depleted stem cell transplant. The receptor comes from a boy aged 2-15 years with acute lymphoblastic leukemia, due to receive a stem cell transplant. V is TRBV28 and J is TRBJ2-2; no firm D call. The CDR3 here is CASSSTGSNTGELFF. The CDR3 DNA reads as TGTGCCAGCAGTTCCACTGGAAGTAACACCGGGGAGCTGTTTTTT.